One and the same sample provided the 18 T cell receptor beta chains below, sequenced in a study of CD8 T cells in Susac syndrome. The RNA, 0.5 to 1 ug, was put through reverse transcription using random hexamers. One entry per CDR3 protein results from TCRdb running MiXCR on the immunoSEQ multiplex PCR reads. In the table there are 200,000 to 300,000 distinct CDR3 sequences, almost 97% of which are singletons. Sequenced material: CD4+ T cells from PBMCs. Every receptor here comes from a human donor with Susac syndrome.

V and J are TRBV10-3 and TRBJ2-7; D is possibly TRBD1 (6 bases). Trimming removed 4 bases at V and 5 bases at J, with 9 bases between. CDR1 is ENHRY, CDR2 SYGVKD, per germline. This CDR3 is built from 12 residues. The CDR3 bases are TGTGCCATCAGTGGCAGGGGTGACGAGCAGTACTTC. Its protein is CAISGRGDEQYF.

The CDR3: CASSLGLPGTYGYTF. The CDR3 DNA reads as TGTGCCAGCAGTTTAGGTCTTCCAGGGACCTATGGCTACACCTTC. The chain couples TRBV28 to TRBJ1-2; possibly TRBD1 for D (5 bases). Trimming left V 2 bases short and J 4 bases short, with 14 bases between. The germline V gene has CDR1 MDHEN and CDR2 SYDVKM. This CDR3 spans 15 amino acids.

The V call is TRBV30, the J call TRBJ1-2; 7 bases are a match to TRBD1. This CDR3 is 13 amino acids long. V lost 2 bases, J lost 8 bases, and 8 bases stayed unmatched. Germline V CDR1 and CDR2: GTSNPN, SVGIG (reference sequence). This CDR3 is CAWSRAPGGGYTF. In nucleotides, the CDR3 is TGTGCCTGGAGTAGGGCCCCAGGGGGAGGCTACACCTTC.

This CDR3 reads CAWSQPGATGELFF. In nucleotides, the CDR3 is TGTGCCTGGAGTCAACCCGGGGCCACCGGGGAGCTGTTTTTT. The chain carries TRBV30 and TRBJ2-2; D is tentatively TRBD1 or TRBD2 (5 bases each). The CDR3 extends over 14 amino acids. Germline V gene lookup returns CDR1 GTSNPN and CDR2 SVGIG (reference sequence). V dropped 2 bases and J dropped 4 bases, with 11 bases sitting between them.

The chain employs TRBV29-1 and TRBJ2-1, with D maybe TRBD2 (5 bases). The CDR3 is made up of 11 amino acids. The V gene lost 4 bases and the J gene lost 9 bases, with 10 bases spanning the gap. Germline V gene sequence: CDR1 SQVTM, CDR2 ANQGSEA. The CDR3 region has the DNA TGCAGCGTTGCGGGATCGGGTGAGCAGTTCTTC. Translating gives CSVAGSGEQFF.

The chain uses TRBV20-1 and TRBJ2-5, with 7 bases that match TRBD1. The CDR3 sequence is 15 residues long. Germline values: CDR1 DFQATT, CDR2 SNEGSKA (reference sequence). Losses at the gene ends were 3 bases for V and 5 bases for J; bases not matched to a gene: 12. CDR3: CSARDAQGWQETQYF. DNA of the CDR3: TGCAGTGCTAGGGACGCACAGGGGTGGCAGGAGACCCAGTACTTC.

This rearrangement joins TRBV2 to TRBJ2-1; 11 bases align to TRBD2. This CDR3 spans 16 amino acids. V gave up 5 bases and J gave up 6 bases; unmatched junction bases: 9. Germline V gene sequence: CDR1 SNHLY, CDR2 FYNNEI. The CDR3 region has the DNA TGTGCCAGCAGTAAAGAGGGGACTAGCGGAACCAATGAGCAGTTCTTC. Translated, it gives CASSKEGTSGTNEQFF.

The rearrangement joins TRBV24-1 to TRBJ2-3; D possibly corresponds to TRBD2 (5 bases). Germline V gene data show CDR1 as KGHDR and CDR2 as SFDVKD. This CDR3 comprises 15 residues. Deletions cut 3 bases from V and 7 bases from J, with 16 bases between. CDR3 protein: CATSDPGSGEHTQYF. The CDR3 nucleotides read TGTGCCACCAGTGATCCGGGCTCCGGGGAGCATACGCAGTATTTT.

This chain connects TRBV7-9 to TRBJ2-5; TRBD1 matches 8 bases. Germline CDR1 is SEHNR and CDR2 is FQNEAQ (reference sequence). The CDR3 is 16 amino acids. V lost 5 bases to trimming and J lost 1 base; unmatched junction nucleotides: 9. The CDR3 region has the DNA TGTGCCAGCAGCCCCACCCTTGGACAGGGCCAAGAGACCCAGTACTTC. Amino acid sequence: CASSPTLGQGQETQYF.

J is TRBJ1-5 and V is TRBV19, with D unclear. This CDR3 spans 14 amino acids. In germline, CDR1 is LNHDA, CDR2 SQIVND (reference sequence). V lost 9 bases and J lost 4, with 16 bases in between. The CDR3 nucleotides are TGTGCCAGCACGGATTACAGTCTTAATCAGCCCCAGCATTTT. Amino acids: CASTDYSLNQPQHF.

V and J are TRBV9 and TRBJ1-3; D ambiguous. With 4 bases removed from V and 7 bases from J, the gap between germline ends came to 12 bases. Per the germline V gene, CDR1 is SGDLS and CDR2 is YYNGEE. The CDR3 totals 13 residues. CDR3 sequence (DNA): TGTGCCAGCAGCCCAGGAGGTGGCAACACCATATATTTT. Translating it yields CASSPGGGNTIYF.

The J gene is TRBJ2-7, the V gene TRBV29-1; weak D call: TRBD1 (6 bases). Germline CDR1 SQVTM, CDR2 ANQGSEA. The germline V and J ends were trimmed by 6 bases and 7 bases, with 13 bases remaining between them. CDR3 size: 11 residues. CDR3 in amino acids: CSVETGREQYF. In nucleotides, the CDR3 is TGCAGCGTCGAGACAGGTCGGGAGCAGTACTTC.

The chain has TRBV7-3 and TRBJ2-2; D might be TRBD1 or TRBD2, each matching 5 bases. Looked up from germline, CDR1 is SGHTA and CDR2 is FQGTGA. This CDR3 is 18 amino acids long. The ends were cut back, 5 bases at V and 3 bases at J, with 22 bases in the middle. CDR3 sequence reads: CASSPGRIGAPDTGELFF. CDR3 nucleotides: TGTGCCAGCAGCCCCGGCCGCATCGGGGCACCGGACACCGGGGAGCTGTTTTTT.

V is TRBV7-9 and J is TRBJ1-2; D may be TRBD1 (6 bases). The V and J ends lost 3 bases and 8 bases respectively, with 13 bases between them. Looked up from germline, CDR1 is SEHNR and CDR2 is FQNEAQ (reference sequence). The CDR3 has 13 residues. The chain's CDR3 is CASSLSRGFGYTF. The CDR3 nucleotides read TGTGCCAGCAGCTTGAGCAGGGGCTTCGGCTACACCTTC.

V and J are TRBV19 and TRBJ1-2; tentative D call: TRBD1 (6 bases). The CDR3 has 13 amino acids. V was trimmed by 3 bases and J by 7 bases, leaving 12 bases between them. CDR1 and CDR2 from the germline V gene are LNHDA and SQIVND (reference sequence). The CDR3 loop is CASSIPGAIGYTF. CDR3 sequence (DNA): TGTGCCAGTAGTATTCCGGGGGCGATTGGCTACACCTTC.

This chain links TRBV15 with TRBJ2-1; D gene unclear. The ends were cut back, 3 bases at V and 0 bases at J, with 9 bases in the middle. The length of the CDR3 is 15 residues. Germline V lookup: CDR1 LNHNV, CDR2 YYDKDF (reference sequence). CDR3 protein: CATSSRSSSYNEQFF. The CDR3 bases are TGTGCCACCAGCAGTCGCTCCAGCTCCTACAATGAGCAGTTCTTC.

The rearrangement joins TRBV24-1 to TRBJ2-1; weak D call: TRBD1 (6 bases). Germline V gene sequence: CDR1 KGHDR, CDR2 SFDVKD. Trimming pared 7 bases from V and 7 bases from J, leaving 22 bases between. The CDR3 loop spans 16 amino acids. CDR3 DNA: TGTGCCACCAGCGCGCAGGGGCAGGGGATTGTAAATGAGCAGTTCTTC. This gives the protein CATSAQGQGIVNEQFF.

The chain uses TRBV12-3 or TRBV12-4 and TRBJ2-7; D is unclear. Trimming removed 1 base at V and 6 bases at J, with 10 bases between. The CDR3 extends over 13 amino acids. CDR3 in DNA: TGTGCCAGCAGTTTAGACCTACCCCTCGAGCAGTACTTC. Its protein product is CASSLDLPLEQYF.